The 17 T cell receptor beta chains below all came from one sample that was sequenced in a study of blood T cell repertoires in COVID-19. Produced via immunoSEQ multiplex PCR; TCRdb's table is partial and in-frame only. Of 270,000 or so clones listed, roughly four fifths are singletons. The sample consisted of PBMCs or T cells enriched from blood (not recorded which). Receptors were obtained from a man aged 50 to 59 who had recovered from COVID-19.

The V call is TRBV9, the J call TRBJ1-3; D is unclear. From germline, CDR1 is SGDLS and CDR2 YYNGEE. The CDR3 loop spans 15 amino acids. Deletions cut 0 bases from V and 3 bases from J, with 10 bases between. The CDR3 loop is CASSVVSGFGNTIYF. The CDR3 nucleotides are TGTGCCAGCAGCGTAGTGTCGGGGTTTGGAAACACCATATATTTT. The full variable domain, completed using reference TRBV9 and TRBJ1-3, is DSGVTQTPKHLITATGQRVTLRCSPRSGDLSVYWYQQSLDQGLQFLIQYYNGEERAKGNILERFSAQQFPDLHSELNLSSLELGDSALYFCASSVVSGFGNTIYFGEGSWLTVV.

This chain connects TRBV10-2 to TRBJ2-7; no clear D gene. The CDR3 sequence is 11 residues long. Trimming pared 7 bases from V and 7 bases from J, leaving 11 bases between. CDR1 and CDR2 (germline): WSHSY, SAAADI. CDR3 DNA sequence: TGCGCCAGCACCCCGAACCGGGAGCAGTACTTC. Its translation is CASTPNREQYF.

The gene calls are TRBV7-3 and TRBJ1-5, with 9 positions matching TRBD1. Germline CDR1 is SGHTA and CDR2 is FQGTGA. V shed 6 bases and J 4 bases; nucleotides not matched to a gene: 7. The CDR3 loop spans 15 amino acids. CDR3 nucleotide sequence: TGTGCCAGCAGTACCGGGACAGGGTTTAATCAGCCCCAGCATTTT. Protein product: CASSTGTGFNQPQHF. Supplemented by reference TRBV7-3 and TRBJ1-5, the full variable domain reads GAGVSQTPSNKVTEKGKYVELRCDPISGHTALYWYRQSLGQGPEFLIYFQGTGAADDSGLPNDRFFAVRPEGSVSTLKIQRTERGDSAVYLCASSTGTGFNQPQHFGDGTRLSIL.

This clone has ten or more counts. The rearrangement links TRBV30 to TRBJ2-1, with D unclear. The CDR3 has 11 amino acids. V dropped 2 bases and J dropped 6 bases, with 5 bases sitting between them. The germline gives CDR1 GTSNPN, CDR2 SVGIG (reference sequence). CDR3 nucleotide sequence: TGTGCCTGGAGTTATAGCAATGAGCAGTTCTTC. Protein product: CAWSYSNEQFF.

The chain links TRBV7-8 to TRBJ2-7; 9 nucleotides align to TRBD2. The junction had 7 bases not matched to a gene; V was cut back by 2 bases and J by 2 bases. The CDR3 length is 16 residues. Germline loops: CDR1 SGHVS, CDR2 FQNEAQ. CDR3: CASSLSGGTLPYEQYF. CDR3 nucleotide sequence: TGTGCCAGCAGCTTAAGCGGGGGGACGCTTCCCTACGAGCAGTACTTC. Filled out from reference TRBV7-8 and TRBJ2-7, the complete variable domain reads GAGVSQSPRYKVAKRGQDVALRCDPISGHVSLFWYQQALGQGPEFLTYFQNEAQLDKSGLPSDRFFAERPEGSVSTLKIQRTQQEDSAVYLCASSLSGGTLPYEQYFGPGTRLTVT.

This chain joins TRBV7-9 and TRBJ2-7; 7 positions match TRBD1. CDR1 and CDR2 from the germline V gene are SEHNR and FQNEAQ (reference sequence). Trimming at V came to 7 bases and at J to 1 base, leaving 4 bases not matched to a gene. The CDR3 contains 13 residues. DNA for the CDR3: TGTGCCAGCAAAAACAGGGGATCCTACGAGCAGTACTTC. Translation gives CASKNRGSYEQYF.

As DNA, the CDR3 is TGTGCCTGGAGTGCCTCGTTCGGGGAGACCCAGTACTTC. This translates into CAWSASFGETQYF. The V and J genes are TRBV30 and TRBJ2-5; the D is unclear. The CDR3 contains 13 residues. In germline, CDR1 is GTSNPN, CDR2 SVGIG (reference sequence). V lost 1 base, J lost 5 bases, and 11 bases lay in between.

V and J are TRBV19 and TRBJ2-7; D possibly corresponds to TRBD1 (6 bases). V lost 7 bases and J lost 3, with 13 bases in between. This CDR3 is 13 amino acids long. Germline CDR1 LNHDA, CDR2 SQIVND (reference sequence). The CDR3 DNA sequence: TGTGCCAGTAATTGGAGAGGGGGCTACGAGCAGTACTTC. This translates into CASNWRGGYEQYF.

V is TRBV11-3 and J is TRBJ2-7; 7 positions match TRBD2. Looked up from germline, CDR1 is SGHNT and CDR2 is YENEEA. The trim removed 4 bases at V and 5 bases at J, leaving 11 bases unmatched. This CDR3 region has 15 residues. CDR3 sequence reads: CASSSAWGRAHEQYF. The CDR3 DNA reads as TGTGCCAGCAGCTCCGCCTGGGGGAGGGCCCACGAGCAGTACTTC.

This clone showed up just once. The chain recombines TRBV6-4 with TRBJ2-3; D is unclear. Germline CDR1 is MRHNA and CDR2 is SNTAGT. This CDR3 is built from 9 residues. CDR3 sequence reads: CQIPDTQYF. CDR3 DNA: TGTCAAATCCCAGATACGCAGTATTTT.

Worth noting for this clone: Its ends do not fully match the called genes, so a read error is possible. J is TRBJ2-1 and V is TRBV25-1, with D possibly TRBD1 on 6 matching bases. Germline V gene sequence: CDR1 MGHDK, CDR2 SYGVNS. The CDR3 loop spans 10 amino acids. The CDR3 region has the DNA TGTACTCAGCTCAGGGGTAGATCGATCTTC. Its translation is CTQLRGRSIF.

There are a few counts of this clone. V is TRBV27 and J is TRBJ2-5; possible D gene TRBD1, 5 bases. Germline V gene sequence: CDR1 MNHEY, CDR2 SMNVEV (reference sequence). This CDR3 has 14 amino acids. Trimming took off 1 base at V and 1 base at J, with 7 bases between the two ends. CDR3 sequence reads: CASSLLDTQETQYF. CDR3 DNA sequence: TGTGCCAGCAGTTTATTGGACACCCAAGAGACCCAGTACTTC.

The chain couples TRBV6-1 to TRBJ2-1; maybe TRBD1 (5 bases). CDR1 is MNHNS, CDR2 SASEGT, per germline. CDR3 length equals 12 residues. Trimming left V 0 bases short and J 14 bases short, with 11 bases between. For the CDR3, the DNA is TGTGCCAGCAGTGAAGCGCAGTCCAGGGAGTTCTTC. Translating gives CASSEAQSREFF.

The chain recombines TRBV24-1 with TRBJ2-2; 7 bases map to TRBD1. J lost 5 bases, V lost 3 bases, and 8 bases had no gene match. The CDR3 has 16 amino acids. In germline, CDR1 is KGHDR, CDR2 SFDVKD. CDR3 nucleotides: TGTGCCACCAGTGATAATACAGGGGTTATTACCGGGGAGCTGTTTTTT. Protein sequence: CATSDNTGVITGELFF.

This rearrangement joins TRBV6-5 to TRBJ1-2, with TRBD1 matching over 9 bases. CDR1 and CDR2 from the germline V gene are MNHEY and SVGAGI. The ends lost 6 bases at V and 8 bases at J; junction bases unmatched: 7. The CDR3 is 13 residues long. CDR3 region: CASSLQGARGYTF. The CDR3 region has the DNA TGTGCCAGCAGCCTACAGGGGGCGCGAGGCTACACCTTC.

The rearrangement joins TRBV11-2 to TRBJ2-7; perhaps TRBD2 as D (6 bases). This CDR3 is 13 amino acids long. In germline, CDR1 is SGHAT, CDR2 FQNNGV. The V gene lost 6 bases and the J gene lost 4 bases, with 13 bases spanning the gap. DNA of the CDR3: TGTGCCAGCAGGGCGCCGGCGGGGTACGAGCAGTACTTC. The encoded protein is CASRAPAGYEQYF.

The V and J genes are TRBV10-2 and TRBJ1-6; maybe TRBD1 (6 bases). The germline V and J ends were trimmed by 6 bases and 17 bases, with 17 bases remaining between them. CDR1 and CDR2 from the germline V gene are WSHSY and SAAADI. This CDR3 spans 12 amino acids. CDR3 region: CASSPGRTVIHF. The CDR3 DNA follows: TGCGCCAGCAGCCCGGGACGGACAGTCATCCACTTT.